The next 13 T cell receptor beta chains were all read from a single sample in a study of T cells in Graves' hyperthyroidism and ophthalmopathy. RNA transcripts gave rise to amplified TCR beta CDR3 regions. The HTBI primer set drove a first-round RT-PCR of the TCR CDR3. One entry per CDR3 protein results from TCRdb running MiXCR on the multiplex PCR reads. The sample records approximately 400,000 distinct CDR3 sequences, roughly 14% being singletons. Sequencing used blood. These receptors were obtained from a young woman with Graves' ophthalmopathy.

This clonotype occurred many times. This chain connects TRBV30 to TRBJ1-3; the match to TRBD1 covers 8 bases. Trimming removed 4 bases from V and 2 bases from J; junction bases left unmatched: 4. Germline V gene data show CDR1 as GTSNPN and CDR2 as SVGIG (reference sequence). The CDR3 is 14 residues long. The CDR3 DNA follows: TGTGCCTGGAATCAGGGGGCTACTGGAAACACCATATATTTT. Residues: CAWNQGATGNTIYF.

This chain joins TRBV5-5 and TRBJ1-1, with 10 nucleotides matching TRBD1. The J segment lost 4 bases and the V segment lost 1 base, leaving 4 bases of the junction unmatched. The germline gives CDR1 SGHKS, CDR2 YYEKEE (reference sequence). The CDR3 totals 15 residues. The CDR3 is CASSLWTGGITEAFF. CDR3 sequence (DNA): TGTGCCAGCAGCTTGTGGACAGGGGGTATCACTGAAGCTTTCTTT.

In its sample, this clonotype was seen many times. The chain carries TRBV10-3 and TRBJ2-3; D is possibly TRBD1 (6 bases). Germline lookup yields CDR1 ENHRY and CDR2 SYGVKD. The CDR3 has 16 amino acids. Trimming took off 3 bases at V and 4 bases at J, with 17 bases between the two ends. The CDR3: CAISDTETQGPDTQYF. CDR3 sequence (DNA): TGTGCCATCAGTGATACTGAGACACAGGGCCCAGATACGCAGTATTTT.

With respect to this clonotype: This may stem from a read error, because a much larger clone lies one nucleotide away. CDR3 residues: CASSRDRKSNTGEPFF. CDR3 nucleotide sequence: TGTGCCAGCAGTCGTGACCGGAAGTCGAACACCGGGGAGCCGTTTTTT. V gene TRBV11-1 combines with J gene TRBJ2-2; weak D call: TRBD2 (5 bases). CDR1 SGHAT and CDR2 FQDESV come from the germline V gene (reference sequence). This CDR3 has 16 residues. The full variable domain, rest sourced from reference TRBV11-1 and TRBJ2-2, is EAEVAQSPRYKITEKSQAVAFWCDPISGHATLYWYRQILGQGPELLVQFQDESVVDDSQLPKDRFSAERLKGVDSTLKIQPAELGDSAMYLCASSRDRKSNTGEPFFGEGSRLTVL.

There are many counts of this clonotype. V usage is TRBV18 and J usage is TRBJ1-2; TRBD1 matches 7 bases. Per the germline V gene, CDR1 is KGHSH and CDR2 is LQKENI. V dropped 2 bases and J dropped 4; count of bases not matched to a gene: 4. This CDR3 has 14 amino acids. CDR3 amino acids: CASSPLDRSYGYTF. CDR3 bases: TGTGCCAGCTCACCATTGGACAGGTCCTATGGCTACACCTTC.

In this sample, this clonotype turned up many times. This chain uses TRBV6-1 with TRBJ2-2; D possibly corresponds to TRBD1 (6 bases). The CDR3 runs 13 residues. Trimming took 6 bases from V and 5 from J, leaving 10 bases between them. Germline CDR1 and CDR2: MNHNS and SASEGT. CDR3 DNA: TGTGCCAGCAGCGCCGGGACAACCGGGGAGCTGTTTTTT. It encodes CASSAGTTGELFF.

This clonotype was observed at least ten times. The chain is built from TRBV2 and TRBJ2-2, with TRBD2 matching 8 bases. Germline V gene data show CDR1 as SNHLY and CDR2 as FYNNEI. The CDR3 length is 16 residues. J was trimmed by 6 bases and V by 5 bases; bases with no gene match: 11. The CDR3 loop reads CASSPLPGLVSGELFF. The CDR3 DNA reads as TGTGCCAGCAGTCCTCTTCCGGGACTAGTCTCCGGGGAGCTGTTTTTT. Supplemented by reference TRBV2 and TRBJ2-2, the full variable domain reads EPEVTQTPSHQVTQMGQEVILRCVPISNHLYFYWYRQILGQKVEFLVSFYNNEISEKSEIFDDQFSVERPDGSNFTLKIRSTKLEDSAMYFCASSPLPGLVSGELFFGEGSRLTVL.

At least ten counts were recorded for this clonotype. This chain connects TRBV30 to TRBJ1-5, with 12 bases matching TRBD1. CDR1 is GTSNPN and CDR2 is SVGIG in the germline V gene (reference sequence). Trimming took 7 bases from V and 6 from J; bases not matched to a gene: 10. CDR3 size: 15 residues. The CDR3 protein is CAFRDRGLPGQPQHF. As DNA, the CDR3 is TGTGCCTTCCGGGACAGGGGGCTTCCGGGTCAGCCCCAGCATTTT. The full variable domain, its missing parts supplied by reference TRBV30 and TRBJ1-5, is SQTIHQWPATLVQPVGSPLSLECTVEGTSNPNLYWYRQAAGRGLQLLFYSVGIGQISSEVPQNLSASRPQDRQFILSSKKLLLSDSGFYLCAFRDRGLPGQPQHFGDGTRLSIL.

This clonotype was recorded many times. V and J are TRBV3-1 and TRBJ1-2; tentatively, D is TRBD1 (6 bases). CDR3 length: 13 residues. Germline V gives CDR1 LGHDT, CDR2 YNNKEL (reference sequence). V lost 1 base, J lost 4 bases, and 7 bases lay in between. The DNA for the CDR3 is TGTGCCAGCAGCCAAGGACAGGTCTATGGCTACACCTTC. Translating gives CASSQGQVYGYTF.

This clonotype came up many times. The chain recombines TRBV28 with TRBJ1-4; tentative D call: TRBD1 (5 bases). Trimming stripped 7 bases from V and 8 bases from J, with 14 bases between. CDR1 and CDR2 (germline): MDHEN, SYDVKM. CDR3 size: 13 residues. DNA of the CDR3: TGTGCCAGCAAGGACATGGGCGGGGAAAAACTGTTTTTT. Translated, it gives CASKDMGGEKLFF.

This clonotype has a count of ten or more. CDR3 coding DNA: TGCAGCGTTCCGGGACAGGGTTGTTGCTCCTACAATGAGCAGTTCTTC. Protein: CSVPGQGCCSYNEQFF. The V and J genes are TRBV29-1 and TRBJ2-1; 9 bases fit TRBD1. The CDR3 has 16 amino acids. Germline V gene data show CDR1 as SQVTM and CDR2 as ANQGSEA. The junction had 8 bases not matched to a gene; V was cut back by 5 bases and J by 0 bases.

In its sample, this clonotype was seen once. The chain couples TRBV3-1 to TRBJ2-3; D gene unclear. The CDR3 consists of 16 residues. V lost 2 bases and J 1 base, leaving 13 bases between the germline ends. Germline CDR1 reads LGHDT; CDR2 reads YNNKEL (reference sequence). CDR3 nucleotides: TGTGCCAGCAGCCAACTCCCAGCTGGTGGCACAGATACGCAGTATTTT. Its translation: CASSQLPAGGTDTQYF.

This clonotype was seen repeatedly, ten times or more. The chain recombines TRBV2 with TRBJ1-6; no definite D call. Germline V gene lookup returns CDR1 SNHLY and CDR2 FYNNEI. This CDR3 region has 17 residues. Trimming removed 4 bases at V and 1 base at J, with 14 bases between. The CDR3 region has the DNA TGTGCCAGCAGTGCCGAACAACTAACGTCCTATAATTCACCCCTCCACTTT. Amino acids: CASSAEQLTSYNSPLHF.